These 27 T cell receptor beta chains share one sample of origin, sequenced in a study of read filtering for tumor transcriptome and immune sequencing. From 400 to 450 ng of RNA, a library with molecular barcoded alpha/delta and beta/gamma adaptors was made. TCRdb reprocessed the reads with MiXCR, giving one entry per CDR3 protein. Among around 20,000 distinct CDR3 sequences listed, roughly a fifth were seen once. Sequencing was performed on a population of CD138-negative cells sorted from bone marrow. The receptors here all came from a donor at least 40 years old with multiple myeloma.

In this sample, this clonotype turned up a few times. The chain uses TRBV20-1 and TRBJ2-5; the match to TRBD2 covers 8 bases. Germline lookup yields CDR1 DFQATT and CDR2 SNEGSKA (reference sequence). V shed 6 bases and J 5 bases; nucleotides not matched to a gene: 11. The CDR3 runs to 14 residues. CDR3 DNA sequence: TGCAGTGCCCCCGGACCGGGAGGGCGGGAGACCCAGTACTTC. Translated, it gives CSAPGPGGRETQYF.

This clonotype came up a few times. This sequence joins TRBV7-9 and TRBJ2-1; a possible D gene is TRBD2 (6 bases). The CDR3 is 15 amino acids. Germline CDR1 reads SEHNR; CDR2 reads FQNEAQ (reference sequence). Trimming removed 2 bases at V and 2 bases at J, with 10 bases between. The CDR3 nucleotides are TGTGCCAGCAGCTTATCGGGAGTCACCTACAATGAGCAGTTCTTC. This sequence encodes CASSLSGVTYNEQFF. Combining the CDR3 with reference TRBV7-9 and TRBJ2-1 gives the whole variable domain DTGVSQNPRHKITKRGQNVTFRCDPISEHNRLYWYRQTLGQGPEFLTYFQNEAQLEKSRLLSDRFSAERPKGSFSTLEIQRTEQGDSAMYLCASSLSGVTYNEQFFGPGTRLTVL.

This clonotype showed up many times. The rearrangement joins TRBV28 to TRBJ2-7; no clear D. Per germline, CDR1 MDHEN and CDR2 SYDVKM. This CDR3 comprises 12 residues. Trimming left V 5 bases short and J 3 bases short, with 8 bases between. The CDR3 region is CASSIKYYEQYF. The CDR3 DNA sequence: TGTGCCAGCAGTATAAAATACTACGAGCAGTACTTC.

Many counts were recorded for this clonotype. The chain links TRBV10-1 to TRBJ2-1, with TRBD2 matching over 14 bases. Germline assignment: CDR1 WNHNN and CDR2 SYGVQD (reference sequence). Germline trimming cut 0 bases from V and 9 bases from J; bases unmatched to any gene: 4. The CDR3 extends over 16 amino acids. This chain's CDR3 is CASSESGTSGSSEQFF. In DNA form, the CDR3 reads TGCGCCAGCAGTGAGTCGGGGACTAGCGGGAGTAGTGAGCAGTTCTTC.

This clonotype was seen ten or more times. The J gene is TRBJ2-7, the V gene TRBV5-6; 8 bases align to TRBD2. Per germline, CDR1 SGHDT and CDR2 YYEEEE. The CDR3 has 14 residues. The V segment lost 2 bases and the J segment 3 bases; nucleotides outside the gene matches: 4. The CDR3 region has the DNA TGTGCCAGCAGCTTAGCGGGAGATGACTACGAGCAGTACTTC. The encoded protein is CASSLAGDDYEQYF. The entire variable domain, with the rest obtained from reference TRBV5-6 and TRBJ2-7, is as follows: DAGVTQSPTHLIKTRGQQVTLRCSPKSGHDTVSWYQQALGQGPQFIFQYYEEEERQRGNFPDRFSGHQFPNYSSELNVNALLLGDSALYLCASSLAGDDYEQYFGPGTRLTVT.

This clonotype was found many times. The chain combines TRBV25-1 with TRBJ2-3; possibly TRBD2 for D (6 bases). The germline V and J ends were trimmed by 9 bases and 14 bases, with 18 bases remaining between them. This CDR3 has 11 residues. The germline gives CDR1 MGHDK, CDR2 SYGVNS. The CDR3 DNA reads as TGTGCCAGTAGCAGGAGGGAGAGGTGGTATTTT. Amino acids: CASSRRERWYF.

This clonotype has a count of ten or more. This rearrangement joins TRBV25-1 to TRBJ2-1; tentatively, D is TRBD2 (5 bases). CDR3 length: 13 residues. The germline V and J ends were trimmed by 1 base and 7 bases, with 8 bases remaining between them. Germline CDR1 and CDR2: MGHDK and SYGVNS. The CDR3 sequence is CASSEWSGNEQFF. The CDR3 DNA reads as TGTGCCAGCAGTGAATGGTCGGGGAATGAGCAGTTCTTC.

This clonotype was counted at least ten times. The rearrangement uses TRBV24-1 and TRBJ2-7, with D maybe TRBD1 (6 bases). The germline V and J ends were trimmed by 5 bases and 5 bases, with 18 bases remaining between them. The germline V gene has CDR1 KGHDR and CDR2 SFDVKD. The length of the CDR3 is 15 residues. CDR3 region: CATSARDKGFDEQYF. CDR3 DNA: TGTGCCACCAGTGCCCGGGACAAAGGGTTCGACGAGCAGTACTTC.

Within the sample, this clonotype is medium-sized (0.01 to 0.1%). This chain links TRBV28 with TRBJ2-3; 8 bases fit TRBD2. Germline V gene sequence: CDR1 MDHEN, CDR2 SYDVKM. The J segment lost 2 bases and the V segment lost 5 bases, leaving 9 bases of the junction unmatched. CDR3 length: 16 residues. The CDR3 here is CASSRELAADTDTQYF. As DNA, the CDR3 is TGTGCCAGCAGTCGTGAACTAGCGGCAGACACAGATACGCAGTATTTT.

This clonotype was picked up a small number of times. The chain combines TRBV19 with TRBJ1-5; D uncertain. The V gene's germline CDR1 is LNHDA and CDR2 SQIVND (reference sequence). This CDR3 has 16 amino acids. The germline V and J ends were trimmed by 3 bases and 2 bases, with 14 bases remaining between them. The DNA of the CDR3 is TGTGCCAGTAGTATGGCCAGGTTCGGACGCAATCAGCCCCAGCATTTT. It translates to CASSMARFGRNQPQHF.

Notes on this clonotype: One end of the junction does not line up with germline, which may come from a read error. V and J are TRBV20-1 and TRBJ2-3; TRBD2 matches 11 bases. Germline CDR1 is DFQATT and CDR2 is SNEGSKA (reference sequence). CDR3 size: 18 residues. This chain's CDR3 is CNAPTIGGVAGGQDTQYF. The CDR3 DNA reads TGCAATGCTCCAACAATCGGGGGCGTAGCGGGAGGGCAGGATACGCAGTATTTT.

This clonotype has ten or more counts. The gene calls are TRBV5-1 and TRBJ2-7; D unclear. Trimming shortened V by 3 bases and J by 6 bases, and 16 bases separated the two germline ends. The germline CDR1 and CDR2 sequences are SGHRS and YFSETQ. CDR3 length: 14 amino acids. CDR3 sequence reads: CASSSQFEEGEQYF. For the CDR3, the DNA is TGCGCCAGCAGCTCCCAATTTGAAGAAGGCGAGCAGTACTTC. The variable domain in full, with the rest retrieved from reference TRBV5-1 and TRBJ2-7, is KAGVTQTPRYLIKTRGQQVTLSCSPISGHRSVSWYQQTPGQGLQFLFEYFSETQRNKGNFPGRFSGRQFSNSRSEMNVSTLELGDSALYLCASSSQFEEGEQYFGPGTRLTVT.

The chain is built from TRBV20-1 and TRBJ2-7; D perhaps matches TRBD1 (5 bases). Germline CDR1 DFQATT, CDR2 SNEGSKA (reference sequence). CDR3 size: 14 residues. V lost 6 bases, J lost 5 bases, and 20 bases lay in between. CDR3 in amino acids: CSAPYPGIRDEQYF. CDR3 nucleotides: TGCAGTGCGCCCTACCCAGGGATTAGAGACGAGCAGTACTTC.

In regard to this clonotype: A much larger clone is a single base away; this may be a read error. This chain joins TRBV29-1 and TRBJ2-1; TRBD1 is a possible D gene (6 bases). CDR1 and CDR2 (germline): SQVTM, ANQGSEA. This CDR3 is 12 amino acids long. This CDR3 reads CSVDQGIYEQLF. The CDR3 DNA reads as TGCAGCGTTGATCAGGGGATATATGAGCAGCTCTTC.

Worth noting for this clonotype: It differs at one base from a far larger clone, so likely a read error. The CDR3 does not close with the conserved phenylalanine or tryptophan, likely indicating a read error. The chain combines TRBV7-4 with TRBJ1-4, with D possibly matching TRBD1 (5 bases). The V and J ends lost 3 bases and 5 bases respectively, with 10 bases between them. CDR3 length: 14 residues. Germline V gene data show CDR1 as SGHVT and CDR2 as SQSDAQ. The CDR3 loop is CASSFDSLNEKLFS. The CDR3 DNA reads TGTGCCAGCAGCTTCGACAGCCTAAATGAAAAACTGTTTTCT.

The chain is built from TRBV7-6 and TRBJ2-1; 12 bases match TRBD2. The CDR3 has 19 amino acids. The germline V gene has CDR1 SGHVS and CDR2 FNYEAQ. V was clipped by 4 bases and J by 7 bases; unmatched bases: 17. The CDR3 DNA reads as TGTGCCAGCAGCTCCCAACCAGGACTAGCGGGATGGACGGAAAATGAGCAGTTCTTC. This translates into CASSSQPGLAGWTENEQFF.

In its sample, this clonotype was seen many times. The chain has TRBV20-1 and TRBJ2-7; 13 positions agree with TRBD2. This CDR3 contains 14 residues. V trimming: 3 bases; J trimming: 1 base; junction bases outside the gene matches: 0. Germline V gives CDR1 DFQATT, CDR2 SNEGSKA (reference sequence). The CDR3 here is CSARGLAGSYEQYF. The CDR3 DNA reads TGCAGTGCTAGGGGACTAGCGGGGTCCTACGAGCAGTACTTC.

This clonotype was seen many times. The V and J genes are TRBV4-3 and TRBJ2-3, with D unresolved. This CDR3 is 13 amino acids long. Trimming shortened V by 1 base and J by 0 bases, and 2 bases separated the two germline ends. Per the germline V gene, CDR1 is LGHNA and CDR2 is YSLEER. The CDR3 coding sequence is TGCGCCAGCAGCCAAGGGAGCACAGATACGCAGTATTTT. This gives the protein CASSQGSTDTQYF.

Only a few counts were recorded for this clonotype. A far bigger clonotype differs at one base, so this is likely a read error. This chain links TRBV7-2 with TRBJ2-1; tentatively, D is TRBD2 (5 bases). This CDR3 spans 11 amino acids. Germline V lookup: CDR1 SGHTA, CDR2 FQGNSA. This CDR3 reads CASSYGLEQLF. CDR3 DNA sequence: TGTGCCAGCAGCTATGGACTCGAGCAGCTCTTC.

This chain joins TRBV5-6 and TRBJ2-4; D unclear. This CDR3 has 15 residues. The germline gives CDR1 SGHDT, CDR2 YYEEEE. V shed 1 base and J shed 0 bases, with 8 bases lying between them. The CDR3 DNA reads as TGTGCCAGCAGCTTGATAAATCAAGCCAAAAACATTCAGTACTTC. Protein sequence: CASSLINQAKNIQYF.

The chain carries TRBV28 and TRBJ2-5, with D possibly TRBD2 on 7 matching bases. Germline V CDR1 and CDR2: MDHEN, SYDVKM. V was trimmed by 5 bases and J by 0 bases, leaving 16 bases between them. There are 16 residues in the CDR3. The DNA for the CDR3 is TGTGCCAGCAGTCCTCTAGGGAGGGGGTACCAAGAGACCCAGTACTTC. It codes for CASSPLGRGYQETQYF.

The chain links TRBV28 to TRBJ2-3; 7 bases line up with TRBD1. Germline V CDR1 and CDR2: MDHEN, SYDVKM. With V trimmed by 11 bases and J by 1 base, 12 bases remained unmatched. CDR3 length equals 15 residues. The CDR3 DNA is TGTGCCGGCGGCACGGACAGGTCCCGCACAGATACGCAGTATTTT. It encodes CAGGTDRSRTDTQYF.

J is TRBJ1-5 and V is TRBV12-3 or TRBV12-4, with unresolved D. The CDR3 has 14 residues. Trimming shortened V by 2 bases and J by 6 bases, and 11 bases separated the two germline ends. The CDR3 loop is CASSLPGLGQPQHF. The CDR3 coding sequence is TGTGCCAGCAGTTTACCGGGGTTAGGTCAGCCCCAGCATTTT.

With respect to this clonotype: One base away lies a much larger clone, so this may be a sequencing read error. The rearrangement uses TRBV20-1 and TRBJ1-3; D is unresolved. CDR3 size: 14 residues. CDR1 and CDR2 (germline): DFQATT, SNEGSKA (reference sequence). The CDR3 loop is CSARLHGPGSTIYF. The CDR3 coding sequence is TGCAGTGCTAGGTTACACGGACCTGGAAGCACCATATATTTT.

This clonotype has a count of ten or more. The chain combines TRBV28 with TRBJ2-1; TRBD2 is a possible D gene (6 bases). Germline V gene lookup returns CDR1 MDHEN and CDR2 SYDVKM. V was clipped by 6 bases and J by 2 bases, with 20 bases between them. The CDR3 extends over 17 amino acids. CDR3 region: CASSSFGGKRAYNEQFF. The CDR3 DNA follows: TGTGCCAGCAGCAGTTTTGGAGGTAAGCGGGCCTACAATGAGCAGTTCTTC.

In regard to this clonotype: One end of the junction varies from germline; a read error may be responsible. For the CDR3, the DNA is TGTGCCAGCAGTTCGATTGGTTACAATGAGCAGCTCTTC. Amino acid sequence: CASSSIGYNEQLF. This rearrangement joins TRBV28 to TRBJ2-1; D call uncertain. The length of the CDR3 is 13 residues. CDR1 MDHEN and CDR2 SYDVKM come from the germline V gene.

Many counts were recorded for this clonotype. This chain joins TRBV2 and TRBJ2-2, with TRBD1 identical over 7 bases. Germline CDR1 reads SNHLY; CDR2 reads FYNNEI. V shed 6 bases, J shed 4 bases, and the junction held 23 bases outside the gene matches. The CDR3 contains 20 residues. The chain's CDR3 is CASSAPRDRFNLVGTGELFF. CDR3 bases: TGTGCCAGCAGCGCCCCCCGGGACAGATTTAATTTAGTTGGCACCGGGGAGCTGTTTTTT. The whole variable domain, filled in from reference TRBV2 and TRBJ2-2, reads EPEVTQTPSHQVTQMGQEVILRCVPISNHLYFYWYRQILGQKVEFLVSFYNNEISEKSEIFDDQFSVERPDGSNFTLKIRSTKLEDSAMYFCASSAPRDRFNLVGTGELFFGEGSRLTVL.